A single sample gave rise to the 27 T cell receptor beta chains below, sequenced in a study of T cell repertoires in cytomegalovirus infection. Their specific antigens are unknown. TCRdb reanalysed the reads using MiXCR and keeps one entry per CDR3 protein. The sample yields just under 500,000 distinct CDR3 sequences, 33% seen once. The material was cultured PBMCs, obtained from culture after CMV antigen stimulation. The receptors stem from a human donor in good health (CMV status not recorded). Some clones in this sample may be carry-over from other donors' samples.

The chain couples TRBV29-1 to TRBJ2-1; 7 bases are shared with TRBD1. CDR1 SQVTM and CDR2 ANQGSEA come from the germline V gene. The CDR3 sequence is 13 residues long. V shed 3 bases and J 8 bases; nucleotides not matched to a gene: 7. DNA for the CDR3: TGCAGCGTTGATGGACAGGCGGTTGATGAGCAGTTCTTC. It yields the protein CSVDGQAVDEQFF.

The CDR3 sequence is CASSVWLARTDTQYF. CDR3 in DNA: TGTGCCAGCAGTGTGTGGCTAGCGCGCACAGATACGCAGTATTTT. This sequence joins TRBV6-1 and TRBJ2-3, with D perhaps matching TRBD2 (6 bases). From germline, CDR1 is MNHNS and CDR2 SASEGT. This CDR3 has 15 residues. Trimming cost V 4 bases and J 1 base, with 12 bases left between them.

V usage is TRBV7-2 and J usage is TRBJ1-1, with D unclear. The CDR3 runs 14 residues. V shed 6 bases and J shed 0 bases, with 11 bases lying between them. CDR1 SGHTA and CDR2 FQGNSA come from the germline V gene. DNA for the CDR3: TGTGCCAGCAGTTTCAGGAGCTTGAACACTGAAGCTTTCTTT. As protein: CASSFRSLNTEAFF.

This chain links TRBV5-4 with TRBJ2-3; D is undetermined. This CDR3 has 13 amino acids. Trimming took 0 bases from V and 5 from J, leaving 7 bases between them. The germline V gene encodes CDR1 SGHNT and CDR2 YYREEE (reference sequence). The chain's CDR3 is CASSLDSQDTQYF. The DNA of the CDR3 is TGTGCCAGCAGCTTGGATTCACAAGATACGCAGTATTTT.

V usage is TRBV10-3 and J usage is TRBJ2-5; D uncertain. This CDR3 comprises 15 residues. CDR1 is ENHRY and CDR2 is SYGVKD in the germline V gene. The V end was cut by 0 bases, the J end by 1 base, with 9 bases between. This CDR3 is CAISESTVIQETQYF. DNA for the CDR3: TGTGCCATCAGTGAGTCGACTGTGATCCAAGAGACCCAGTACTTC.

This clonotype was picked up many times. The chain employs TRBV7-2 and TRBJ2-5; 7 bases line up with TRBD2. There are 14 residues in the CDR3. The germline V gene has CDR1 SGHTA and CDR2 FQGNSA. With 6 bases clipped from V and 4 bases from J, the junction kept 8 bases outside the gene matches. The CDR3 loop reads CASSLSGTIETQYF. In DNA form, the CDR3 reads TGTGCCAGCAGTTTAAGCGGGACTATAGAGACCCAGTACTTC.

This sequence joins TRBV20-1 and TRBJ2-1; D may be TRBD1 or TRBD2 (5 bases each). V lost 7 bases, J lost 2 bases, and 15 bases lay in between. Germline V gives CDR1 DFQATT, CDR2 SNEGSKA (reference sequence). The CDR3 has 14 amino acids. The CDR3 sequence: CSGRDPRAYNEQFF. The CDR3 DNA is TGCAGTGGTAGGGACCCCAGGGCCTACAATGAGCAGTTCTTC.

The gene calls are TRBV7-2 and TRBJ1-6; possibly TRBD1 for D (6 bases). Germline CDR1 is SGHTA and CDR2 is FQGNSA. This CDR3 spans 14 amino acids. With 5 bases removed from V and 10 bases from J, the gap between germline ends came to 15 bases. CDR3 in DNA: TGTGCCAGCAGCGGATCGGGACACTTCTCACCCCTCCACTTT. Its protein product is CASSGSGHFSPLHF.

The chain combines TRBV19 with TRBJ1-1; tentative D call: TRBD1 (6 bases). V shed 2 bases and J shed 0 bases, with 13 bases lying between them. The CDR3 sequence is 16 residues long. CDR1 is LNHDA and CDR2 is SQIVND in the germline V gene (reference sequence). In DNA, the CDR3 is TGTGCCAGTAGTATAAACCTACAGGGCCTGAACACTGAAGCTTTCTTT. Protein sequence: CASSINLQGLNTEAFF.

V and J are TRBV11-2 and TRBJ2-6; D possibly uses TRBD1 or TRBD2 (5 bases each). V was pared by 2 bases and J by 4 bases, with 18 bases between. Germline assignment: CDR1 SGHAT and CDR2 FQNNGV. CDR3 size: 18 residues. The CDR3 here is CASSLSPRGRLGANVLTF. The CDR3 DNA reads TGTGCCAGCAGCTTAAGCCCGAGGGGACGCCTAGGGGCCAACGTCCTGACTTTC.

In its sample, this clonotype was seen a few times. The rearrangement uses TRBV19 and TRBJ1-4; a weak D match, TRBD1 (5 bases). This CDR3 has 16 amino acids. Germline V CDR1 and CDR2: LNHDA, SQIVND (reference sequence). Trimming removed 3 bases from V and 4 bases from J, with 15 bases in between. In DNA form, the CDR3 reads TGTGCCAGTAGTATCGGGACGGCCGAGGGTAATGAAAAACTGTTTTTT. Protein product: CASSIGTAEGNEKLFF. The full variable domain, rest sourced from reference TRBV19 and TRBJ1-4, is DGGITQSPKYLFRKEGQNVTLSCEQNLNHDAMYWYRQDPGQGLRLIYYSQIVNDFQKGDIAEGYSVSREKKESFPLTVTSAQKNPTAFYLCASSIGTAEGNEKLFFGSGTQLSVL.

This clonotype was detected only a few times. The chain carries TRBV7-2 and TRBJ1-5; D unresolved. This CDR3 comprises 16 residues. V was shortened by 1 base and J by 3 bases, with 13 bases between the two germline ends. The germline gives CDR1 SGHTA, CDR2 FQGNSA. CDR3 in DNA: TGTGCCAGCAGCTTAGGTGGTACAGTATACAATCAGCCCCAGCATTTT. Residues: CASSLGGTVYNQPQHF.

CDR3 in amino acids: CASSYGLGLNTEAFF. DNA of the CDR3: TGTGCCAGCAGTTACGGGTTAGGATTGAACACTGAAGCTTTCTTT. V usage is TRBV6-2 or TRBV6-3 and J usage is TRBJ1-1; no reliable D call. V lost 2 bases to trimming and J lost 0 bases, with 10 bases between them. This CDR3 has 15 residues. CDR1 is MNHEY and CDR2 is SVGEGT in the germline V gene.

The rearrangement joins TRBV7-2 to TRBJ2-5, with 8 bases that match TRBD2. J was trimmed by 5 bases and V by 2 bases; bases with no gene match: 7. The CDR3 runs to 15 residues. Germline V CDR1 and CDR2: SGHTA, FQGNSA. In DNA form, the CDR3 reads TGTGCCAGCAGCTTATTCGGACTAGCTGGTGAGACCCAGTACTTC. Translated: CASSLFGLAGETQYF.

In this sample, this clonotype turned up many times. This sequence joins TRBV10-3 and TRBJ1-3; D call uncertain. V was pared by 6 bases and J by 4 bases, with 7 bases between. Germline assignment: CDR1 ENHRY and CDR2 SYGVKD. This CDR3 has 12 residues. The CDR3 region has the DNA TGTGCCATCAGCCGGCAGGGAAACACCATATATTTT. This sequence encodes CAISRQGNTIYF.

The CDR3 protein is CASSLVGGGTQETQYF. CDR3 bases: TGTGCCAGCAGCTTAGTGGGGGGAGGAACACAAGAGACCCAGTACTTC. The V gene is TRBV11-3, the J gene TRBJ2-5; tentatively, D is TRBD2 (6 bases). Looked up from germline, CDR1 is SGHNT and CDR2 is YENEEA. The CDR3 covers 16 residues. V lost 1 base, J lost 2 bases, and 14 bases lay in between.

This clonotype was found a few times. CDR3 sequence reads: CAISESMGASAAEAFF. The CDR3 DNA reads as TGTGCCATCAGTGAGTCGATGGGGGCGTCCGCAGCGGAAGCTTTCTTT. This chain connects TRBV10-3 to TRBJ1-1; D possibly corresponds to TRBD1 (6 bases). Trimming left V 0 bases short and J 8 bases short, with 19 bases between. CDR1 and CDR2 from the germline V gene are ENHRY and SYGVKD. The CDR3 is made up of 16 amino acids.

This clonotype appeared a few times. The CDR3 here is CASSYSGGANVLTF. In DNA, the CDR3 is TGTGCCAGCAGCTATTCGGGTGGGGCCAACGTCCTGACTTTC. V and J are TRBV7-6 and TRBJ2-6; D gene uncertain. Per germline, CDR1 SGHVS and CDR2 FNYEAQ. The CDR3 sequence is 14 residues long. V was cut by 4 bases and J by 3 bases, with 7 bases left in between.

With regard to this clonotype: At one end, the junction sequence differs from germline, possibly due to a read error. The chain couples TRBV20-1 to TRBJ1-6; D is unresolved. This CDR3 is 17 amino acids long. The V gene's germline CDR1 is DFQATT and CDR2 SNEGSKA (reference sequence). CDR3 sequence reads: CSARDPVPRADNSPLHF. The CDR3 coding sequence is TGCAGTGCTCGAGATCCTGTACCACGGGCCGATAATTCACCCCTCCACTTT.

This clonotype came up a few times. The rearrangement uses TRBV7-2 and TRBJ2-6, with 8 bases lining up with TRBD1. The length of the CDR3 is 18 residues. In germline, CDR1 is SGHTA, CDR2 FQGNSA. The V segment lost 1 base and the J segment 2 bases; nucleotides outside the gene matches: 7. The CDR3 sequence: CASSLEGQGAAGANVLTF. DNA of the CDR3: TGTGCCAGCAGCTTAGAAGGTCAGGGGGCTGCTGGGGCCAACGTCCTGACTTTC. The variable domain in full, with the rest retrieved from reference TRBV7-2 and TRBJ2-6, is GAGVSQSPSNKVTEKGKDVELRCDPISGHTALYWYRQSLGQGLEFLIYFQGNSAPDKSGLPSDRFSAERTGGSVSTLTIQRTQQEDSAVYLCASSLEGQGAAGANVLTFGAGSRLTVL.

In this sample, this clonotype turned up a few times. The rearrangement uses TRBV6-2 or TRBV6-3 and TRBJ2-1; D tentatively fits TRBD1 or TRBD2 (6 bases each). The CDR3 has 14 residues. Trimming removed 6 bases at V and 3 bases at J, with 12 bases between. Germline CDR1 reads MNHEY; CDR2 reads SVGEGT. Here the CDR3 reads CASRRGGNYNEQFF. CDR3 nucleotides: TGTGCCAGCAGGAGAGGGGGGAACTACAATGAGCAGTTCTTC.

J is TRBJ2-5 and V is TRBV20-1; TRBD2 matches 11 bases. Germline values: CDR1 DFQATT, CDR2 SNEGSKA (reference sequence). The CDR3 has 15 amino acids. J lost 4 bases, V lost 5 bases, and 9 bases had no gene match. The DNA of the CDR3 is TGCAGTGCTCTAACGACTAGCGGGGAGGGAGAGACCCAGTACTTC. Translating it yields CSALTTSGEGETQYF.

This clonotype was detected many times. The chain links TRBV7-2 to TRBJ2-3; D may be TRBD1 (6 bases). The germline gives CDR1 SGHTA, CDR2 FQGNSA. With 4 bases removed from V and 2 bases from J, the gap between germline ends came to 13 bases. This CDR3 has 15 amino acids. The CDR3 is CASSSQGMFTDTQYF. The CDR3 region has the DNA TGTGCCAGCAGCTCCCAGGGGATGTTCACAGATACGCAGTATTTT.

This clonotype was counted between two and nine times. The chain links TRBV4-1 to TRBJ2-1, with D unclear. Germline CDR1 MGHRA, CDR2 YSYEKL. Trimming stripped 4 bases from V and 6 bases from J, with 4 bases between. The CDR3 has 11 amino acids. As DNA, the CDR3 is TGCGCCAGCAGCCGGCTCAATGAGCAGTTCTTC. As protein: CASSRLNEQFF.

The genes are TRBV6-6 and TRBJ1-6; no clear D gene. V gave up 6 bases and J gave up 5 bases, with 11 bases separating them. This CDR3 spans 14 amino acids. Per the germline V gene, CDR1 is MNHNY and CDR2 is SVGAGI (reference sequence). The CDR3 is CASRPGGDNSPLHF. The CDR3 bases are TGTGCCAGCAGGCCGGGCGGGGATAATTCACCCCTCCACTTT.

This clonotype occurred a few times. The V call is TRBV6-5, the J call TRBJ2-7; the D gene could be TRBD1 or TRBD2 (5 bases each). The V gene's germline CDR1 is MNHEY and CDR2 SVGAGI. The CDR3 contains 13 residues. The germline V and J ends were trimmed by 6 bases and 5 bases, with 14 bases remaining between them. The CDR3 protein is CASRQPGRHEQYF. CDR3 nucleotides: TGTGCCAGCAGGCAGCCGGGACGCCACGAGCAGTACTTC.

This clonotype was observed at least ten times. The rearrangement uses TRBV7-2 and TRBJ2-3; possibly TRBD1 for D (6 bases). The CDR3 totals 13 residues. Trimming left V 4 bases short and J 4 bases short, with 9 bases between. CDR1 and CDR2 (germline): SGHTA, FQGNSA. CDR3 protein: CASSSDSPDTQYF. DNA for the CDR3: TGTGCCAGCAGCTCGGACAGTCCAGATACGCAGTATTTT. Variable domain in full (rest from reference TRBV7-2 and TRBJ2-3): GAGVSQSPSNKVTEKGKDVELRCDPISGHTALYWYRQSLGQGLEFLIYFQGNSAPDKSGLPSDRFSAERTGGSVSTLTIQRTQQEDSAVYLCASSSDSPDTQYFGPGTRLTVL.